The 20 T cell receptor beta chains below were found in one sample sequenced in a study of CD8+ T cells in alopecia areata. Extraction and reverse transcription of RNA yielded cDNA as the sequencing template. The data were produced by immunoSEQ multiplex PCR, yet TCRdb's version contains in-frame clones alone and is incomplete. The sample lists about 150,000 clones; more than 55% were seen once. Material for sequencing was CD8+ T cells sorted from blood. The receptors here all came from a human donor in good health.

The chain carries TRBV5-1 and TRBJ2-5; D is undetermined. Germline assignment: CDR1 SGHRS and CDR2 YFSETQ. V lost 4 bases and J 0 bases, leaving 4 bases between the germline ends. The CDR3 consists of 12 residues. DNA of the CDR3: TGCGCCAGCAGCCAGAACCAAGAGACCCAGTACTTC. Its translation: CASSQNQETQYF.

The gene calls are TRBV6-4 and TRBJ2-1; 9 bases map to TRBD2. Trimming at V came to 6 bases and at J to 7 bases, leaving 10 bases not matched to a gene. The CDR3 totals 15 residues. Germline assignment: CDR1 MRHNA and CDR2 SNTAGT. CDR3 residues: CASSRLAGGRNEQFF. The CDR3 DNA reads TGTGCCAGCAGCCGACTTGCGGGAGGGCGGAATGAGCAGTTCTTC.

This sequence joins TRBV7-9 and TRBJ2-5; no clear D gene. Germline values: CDR1 SEHNR, CDR2 FQNEAQ (reference sequence). The CDR3 is 15 residues long. V lost 5 bases to trimming and J lost 7 bases, with 20 bases between them. CDR3 sequence reads: CASSPPLAANGTQYF. In DNA form, the CDR3 reads TGTGCCAGCAGCCCCCCACTGGCGGCGAACGGGACCCAGTACTTC.

The chain employs TRBV2 and TRBJ2-1, with D possibly matching TRBD2 (6 bases). Trimming took off 6 bases at V and 3 bases at J, with 9 bases between the two ends. Per germline, CDR1 SNHLY and CDR2 FYNNEI. This CDR3 region has 13 residues. This CDR3 reads CASRWTIYNEQFF. In nucleotides, the CDR3 is TGTGCCAGCAGATGGACTATCTACAATGAGCAGTTCTTC. Full variable domain (remainder filled in from reference TRBV2 and TRBJ2-1): EPEVTQTPSHQVTQMGQEVILRCVPISNHLYFYWYRQILGQKVEFLVSFYNNEISEKSEIFDDQFSVERPDGSNFTLKIRSTKLEDSAMYFCASRWTIYNEQFFGPGTRLTVL.

V and J are TRBV5-6 and TRBJ2-1, with 7 bases identical to TRBD1. CDR1 is SGHDT and CDR2 is YYEEEE in the germline V gene. This CDR3 region has 14 residues. Losses at the gene ends were 5 bases for V and 2 bases for J; bases not matched to a gene: 4. The CDR3 protein is CASSWGTAYNEQFF. Here the CDR3 DNA reads TGTGCCAGCAGTTGGGGGACAGCCTACAATGAGCAGTTCTTC.

This clone was counted between two and nine times. V usage is TRBV29-1 and J usage is TRBJ1-1, with D possibly TRBD1 on 5 matching bases. The CDR3 is made up of 14 amino acids. Germline lookup yields CDR1 SQVTM and CDR2 ANQGSEA. Trimming took 5 bases from V and 1 from J, leaving 14 bases between them. CDR3 protein: CSVIRGETNTEAFF. For the CDR3, the DNA is TGCAGCGTTATCCGGGGCGAAACGAACACTGAAGCTTTCTTT.

V gene TRBV9 combines with J gene TRBJ2-3; D is undetermined. This CDR3 contains 14 residues. Germline loops: CDR1 SGDLS, CDR2 YYNGEE. Deletions cut 0 bases from V and 3 bases from J, with 8 bases between. CDR3 coding DNA: TGTGCCAGCAGCGTAGGGGGAATAACAGATACGCAGTATTTT. This sequence encodes CASSVGGITDTQYF.

V is TRBV19 and J is TRBJ2-2; D call uncertain. Germline assignment: CDR1 LNHDA and CDR2 SQIVND (reference sequence). There are 11 residues in the CDR3. Trimming took 7 bases from V and 4 from J, leaving 4 bases between them. The CDR3 nucleotides read TGTGCCAGTACCGCCACCGGGGAGCTGTTTTTT. Protein sequence: CASTATGELFF.

The chain carries TRBV5-1 and TRBJ2-3, with D possibly being TRBD1 (5 bases). V was clipped by 4 bases and J by 0 bases, with 21 bases between them. The CDR3 runs 18 residues. CDR1 SGHRS and CDR2 YFSETQ come from the germline V gene. CDR3: CASSKFDRPGSSTDTQYF. CDR3 nucleotides: TGCGCCAGCAGCAAGTTCGACAGACCAGGATCTAGCACAGATACGCAGTATTTT.

The CDR3 coding sequence is TGTGCCAGCAGCAAAGCGGAGCGGCCGGAGGGTAATGAGCAGTTCTTC. Its protein is CASSKAERPEGNEQFF. The chain combines TRBV21-1 with TRBJ2-1; the D call TRBD2 from the table was never checked on the DNA. TRBV21-1 is described as a pseudogene. CDR3 size: 16 residues.

This clone was counted once. The rearrangement uses TRBV9 and TRBJ1-1, with D tentatively TRBD1 (5 bases). The V end lost 0 bases, the J end lost 0 bases, and 9 bases lay between the germline ends. This CDR3 comprises 15 residues. Germline assignment: CDR1 SGDLS and CDR2 YYNGEE. CDR3 nucleotide sequence: TGTGCCAGCAGCGTAGGGGGACGGATGAACACTGAAGCTTTCTTT. It encodes CASSVGGRMNTEAFF.

This clone showed up just a few times. The gene calls are TRBV14 and TRBJ2-2; D not resolved. From germline, CDR1 is SGHDN and CDR2 FVKESK. The length of the CDR3 is 13 residues. Between the trimmed V and J ends, which lost 2 bases and 4 bases, there was a span of 5 bases. CDR3 sequence reads: CASSQFPTGELFF. CDR3 coding DNA: TGTGCCAGCAGCCAATTCCCCACCGGGGAGCTGTTTTTT.

This clone has just a few counts. V gene TRBV29-1 combines with J gene TRBJ2-3; 11 bases map to TRBD2. The CDR3 sequence is 15 residues long. Germline CDR1 reads SQVTM; CDR2 reads ANQGSEA. With 4 bases clipped from V and 3 bases from J, the junction kept 6 bases outside the gene matches. As DNA, the CDR3 is TGCAGCGTTGTCCCTAGCGGGAGGCCGACAGATACGCAGTATTTT. As protein: CSVVPSGRPTDTQYF.

V gene TRBV27 combines with J gene TRBJ1-1, with D hard to call. This CDR3 has 13 residues. Germline V lookup: CDR1 MNHEY, CDR2 SMNVEV (reference sequence). Trimming pared 2 bases from V and 0 bases from J, leaving 4 bases between. The DNA of the CDR3 is TGTGCCAGCAGTTTACAGTTGAACACTGAAGCTTTCTTT. This sequence encodes CASSLQLNTEAFF.

The J gene is TRBJ1-1, the V gene TRBV6-1; TRBD1 matches 7 bases. This CDR3 has 17 amino acids. The ends lost 4 bases at V and 10 bases at J; junction bases unmatched: 21. The germline V gene has CDR1 MNHNS and CDR2 SASEGT. The CDR3 region has the DNA TGTGCCAGCAGTGCATCCTGGGCAGGGGGTACCCTAAGAGGAGCTTTCTTT. Translated: CASSASWAGGTLRGAFF.

V usage is TRBV7-3 and J usage is TRBJ2-2; 8 nucleotides align to TRBD1. The germline CDR1 and CDR2 sequences are SGHTA and FQGTGA. The CDR3 loop spans 16 amino acids. V lost 0 bases to trimming and J lost 1 base; unmatched junction nucleotides: 1. The CDR3 spells CASSLTGTGNTGELFF. The CDR3 region has the DNA TGTGCCAGCAGCTTAACCGGGACAGGGAACACCGGGGAGCTGTTTTTT.

This chain joins TRBV2 and TRBJ1-5; TRBD1 might be the D (5 bases). Germline loops: CDR1 SNHLY, CDR2 FYNNEI. The CDR3 runs 14 residues. V lost 2 bases and J 7 bases, leaving 12 bases between the germline ends. DNA for the CDR3: TGTGCCAGCAGTGAACAGGGTAGTCACCAGCCCCAGCATTTT. It codes for CASSEQGSHQPQHF. The full variable domain, rest sourced from reference TRBV2 and TRBJ1-5, is EPEVTQTPSHQVTQMGQEVILRCVPISNHLYFYWYRQILGQKVEFLVSFYNNEISEKSEIFDDQFSVERPDGSNFTLKIRSTKLEDSAMYFCASSEQGSHQPQHFGDGTRLSIL.

V gene TRBV9 combines with J gene TRBJ2-5, with TRBD1 matching 9 bases. Germline values: CDR1 SGDLS, CDR2 YYNGEE. V was clipped by 4 bases and J by 5 bases; unmatched bases: 12. The CDR3 contains 16 residues. In nucleotides, the CDR3 is TGTGCCAGCAGCCATAATCCGGGACAGGGAACGGAGACCCAGTACTTC. Its translation: CASSHNPGQGTETQYF.

The V and J genes are TRBV19 and TRBJ2-7, with 9 bases aligning to TRBD1. The length of the CDR3 is 14 residues. With V trimmed by 5 bases and J by 6 bases, 8 bases remained unmatched. Germline lookup yields CDR1 LNHDA and CDR2 SQIVND (reference sequence). CDR3: CASSGRTGDREQYF. For the CDR3, the DNA is TGTGCCAGTAGTGGGCGGACAGGGGATCGCGAGCAGTACTTC. Drawing the rest from reference TRBV19 and TRBJ2-7, the complete variable domain is DGGITQSPKYLFRKEGQNVTLSCEQNLNHDAMYWYRQDPGQGLRLIYYSQIVNDFQKGDIAEGYSVSREKKESFPLTVTSAQKNPTAFYLCASSGRTGDREQYFGPGTRLTVT.

The chain couples TRBV25-1 to TRBJ2-7; D not resolved. CDR3 length equals 11 residues. The V end was cut by 5 bases, the J end by 4 bases, with 6 bases between. CDR1 is MGHDK, CDR2 SYGVNS, per germline. The CDR3 loop reads CASSYAYEQYF. The CDR3, as DNA: TGTGCCAGCAGTTACGCGTACGAGCAGTACTTC.